The TCR beta chain under discussion was sequenced for a study of T cell changes during pregnancy in multiple sclerosis. Germline V gene data show CDR1 as SGHVS and CDR2 as FNYEAQ. CDR3 length: 15 amino acids. Unmatched junction bases numbered 8, after V lost 4 bases and J lost 4 bases. The assay was immunoSEQ multiplex PCR, and TCRdb's table has in-frame clones only and misses some. Here the sample spans approximately 50,000 clones, around 94% being singletons. The sequencing here drew on CD4+ T cells from peripheral blood mononuclear cells, taken in the third trimester of pregnancy. V usage is TRBV7-6 and J usage is TRBJ2-3; 7 bases align to TRBD2. The source is a female donor with multiple sclerosis, enrolled in a pregnancy study. CDR3 nucleotide sequence: TGTGCCAGCAGCTCCGGACTAGTTCCCCCAGATACGCAGTATTTT. Protein product: CASSSGLVPPDTQYF.